Following are 24 T cell receptor beta chains from one sample sequenced in a study of OX40 agonist ivuxolimab in advanced cancers. Generated by immunoSEQ multiplex PCR, the TCRdb table keeps only in-frame clones and is missing some. This table has about 85,000 clones, 80% to 90% appearing once. The source material was CD4+ or CD8+ T cells sorted from blood, sampled in a trial of the OX40 agonist ivuxolimab. The receptor source for this set is an adult with an advanced solid tumor such as melanoma, head and neck, liver or kidney cancer.

This sequence joins TRBV5-1 and TRBJ2-2, with D possibly TRBD1 on 6 matching bases. The germline gives CDR1 SGHRS, CDR2 YFSETQ. This CDR3 region has 17 residues. V lost 4 bases to trimming and J lost 0 bases, with 16 bases between them. In DNA form, the CDR3 reads TGCGCCAGCAGCCCGCTGCGGACAGCCCCGAACACCGGGGAGCTGTTTTTT. Its protein is CASSPLRTAPNTGELFF.

This sequence joins TRBV5-1 and TRBJ2-3, with TRBD1 matching 7 bases. V was pared by 4 bases and J by 1 base, with 9 bases of the junction left unmatched. Germline loops: CDR1 SGHRS, CDR2 YFSETQ. The length of the CDR3 is 16 residues. In DNA form, the CDR3 reads TGCGCCAGCAGCCCCGGACAGGCTGGGGGCACAGATACGCAGTATTTT. Translated, it gives CASSPGQAGGTDTQYF.

The rearrangement links TRBV9 to TRBJ2-7; D gene uncertain. Germline V gene sequence: CDR1 SGDLS, CDR2 YYNGEE. CDR3 length: 15 amino acids. V was cut by 0 bases and J by 5 bases, with 15 bases left in between. The CDR3 sequence is CASSVGADLWDEQYF. The CDR3 DNA sequence: TGTGCCAGCAGCGTAGGGGCAGACTTATGGGACGAGCAGTACTTC.

The rearrangement links TRBV5-1 to TRBJ1-1; D possibly corresponds to TRBD1 (6 bases). The V end was cut by 1 base, the J end by 1 base, with 11 bases between. Germline V lookup: CDR1 SGHRS, CDR2 YFSETQ. The CDR3 sequence is 15 residues long. The chain's CDR3 is CASSLLGAENTEAFF. As DNA, the CDR3 is TGCGCCAGCAGCTTGTTGGGGGCAGAGAACACTGAAGCTTTCTTT.

The rearrangement joins TRBV10-3 to TRBJ1-1; 9 bases match TRBD1. From germline, CDR1 is ENHRY and CDR2 SYGVKD. This CDR3 is 14 amino acids long. The J segment lost 1 base and the V segment lost 8 bases, leaving 5 bases of the junction unmatched. CDR3 nucleotide sequence: TGTGCCATCCGACAGGGGGATGGGAACACTGAAGCTTTCTTT. Residues: CAIRQGDGNTEAFF.

The chain recombines TRBV19 with TRBJ2-3; D gene ambiguous. Trimming took 5 bases from V and 2 from J, leaving 14 bases between them. Per germline, CDR1 LNHDA and CDR2 SQIVND (reference sequence). The CDR3 runs 15 residues. The CDR3 DNA reads as TGTGCCAGTAGTGCCAGACGGGCTAACACAGATACGCAGTATTTT. As protein: CASSARRANTDTQYF.

The chain carries TRBV27 and TRBJ1-2, with unresolved D. The CDR3 loop spans 14 amino acids. V lost 4 bases and J 8 bases, leaving 17 bases between the germline ends. Germline V gene data show CDR1 as MNHEY and CDR2 as SMNVEV (reference sequence). The CDR3 is CASSSSSGIRGYTF. The CDR3, as DNA: TGTGCCAGCAGTTCGTCCTCCGGGATACGGGGCTACACCTTC.

The chain links TRBV19 to TRBJ2-5; D possibly matches TRBD1 or TRBD2 (5 bases each). Per germline, CDR1 LNHDA and CDR2 SQIVND (reference sequence). This CDR3 comprises 13 residues. The germline V and J ends were trimmed by 3 bases and 4 bases, with 9 bases remaining between them. The CDR3 nucleotides are TGTGCCAGTAGTATTCTGAGGGGAGAGACCCAGTACTTC. Translated, it gives CASSILRGETQYF.

CDR3 region: CASSPGLLYEQYF. The CDR3 DNA reads as TGTGCCAGCAGCCCGGGACTTCTCTACGAGCAGTACTTC. The chain couples TRBV11-3 to TRBJ2-7; a weak D match, TRBD2 (6 bases). This CDR3 spans 13 amino acids. Per germline, CDR1 SGHNT and CDR2 YENEEA. V lost 5 bases, J lost 3 bases, and 11 bases lay in between.

This rearrangement joins TRBV6-6 to TRBJ2-5; the D call may be TRBD1 or TRBD2 (5 bases each). The germline V gene has CDR1 MNHNY and CDR2 SVGAGI (reference sequence). CDR3 size: 13 residues. V gave up 6 bases and J gave up 5 bases, with 13 bases separating them. CDR3 sequence: CASRTPWGETQYF. The CDR3, as DNA: TGTGCCAGCAGAACCCCATGGGGGGAGACCCAGTACTTC.

The J gene is TRBJ1-5, the V gene TRBV11-2, with 7 bases identical to TRBD1. V shed 0 bases, J shed 6 bases, and the junction held 2 bases outside the gene matches. This CDR3 contains 14 residues. The germline gives CDR1 SGHAT, CDR2 FQNNGV. Written as DNA, the CDR3 is TGTGCCAGCAGCTTAGAAGGGGGCGGTCAGCCCCAGCATTTT. This sequence encodes CASSLEGGGQPQHF.

The genes are TRBV6-1 and TRBJ1-5; TRBD1 matches 8 bases. Germline trimming cut 2 bases from V and 7 bases from J; bases unmatched to any gene: 7. Per the germline V gene, CDR1 is MNHNS and CDR2 is SASEGT. This CDR3 contains 15 residues. The CDR3 nucleotides are TGTGCCAGCAGTGAATTGACAGGGGTTGGACAGCCCCAGCATTTT. Its translation is CASSELTGVGQPQHF.

This chain uses TRBV9 with TRBJ2-2; a possible D gene is TRBD1 (6 bases). The CDR3 loop spans 16 amino acids. Germline V gene data show CDR1 as SGDLS and CDR2 as YYNGEE. The V end lost 0 bases, the J end lost 5 bases, and 14 bases lay between the germline ends. Written as DNA, the CDR3 is TGTGCCAGCAGCGTAGCGGCAGGGGATGGGACCGGGGAGCTGTTTTTT. Protein product: CASSVAAGDGTGELFF.

V and J are TRBV7-9 and TRBJ1-4; no reliable D call. CDR3 length equals 14 residues. Germline-derived CDR1 and CDR2 are SEHNR and FQNEAQ (reference sequence). With 7 bases removed from V and 8 bases from J, the gap between germline ends came to 17 bases. The CDR3 here is CASTEGPAGEKLFF. The CDR3, as DNA: TGTGCCAGCACCGAGGGCCCCGCGGGGGAAAAACTGTTTTTT.

The V and J genes are TRBV2 and TRBJ2-3; D uncertain. Looked up from germline, CDR1 is SNHLY and CDR2 is FYNNEI. V lost 6 bases and J 5 bases, leaving 6 bases between the germline ends. This CDR3 spans 11 amino acids. The CDR3 region is CASRLLDTQYF. The DNA for the CDR3 is TGTGCCAGCAGACTATTAGATACGCAGTATTTT. The full variable domain, with the rest looked up from reference TRBV2 and TRBJ2-3, is EPEVTQTPSHQVTQMGQEVILRCVPISNHLYFYWYRQILGQKVEFLVSFYNNEISEKSEIFDDQFSVERPDGSNFTLKIRSTKLEDSAMYFCASRLLDTQYFGPGTRLTVL.

The V and J genes are TRBV4-1 and TRBJ1-5, with TRBD1 matching 7 bases. The ends lost 3 bases at V and 6 bases at J; junction bases unmatched: 11. The germline V gene has CDR1 MGHRA and CDR2 YSYEKL. The CDR3 is made up of 16 amino acids. The CDR3, as DNA: TGCGCCAGCAGCCATCCCACCCCCAGGGGGTCTCAGCCCCAGCATTTT. This gives the protein CASSHPTPRGSQPQHF.

This rearrangement joins TRBV28 to TRBJ1-3; D remains ambiguous. V was cut by 7 bases and J by 4 bases, with 5 bases left in between. Germline V gene sequence: CDR1 MDHEN, CDR2 SYDVKM. The CDR3 contains 11 residues. CDR3 bases: TGTGCCAGCACTTGGGGAAACACCATATATTTT. It yields the protein CASTWGNTIYF.

This chain links TRBV6-1 with TRBJ1-2, with D possibly being TRBD1 (5 bases). This CDR3 region has 13 residues. Germline loops: CDR1 MNHNS, CDR2 SASEGT. The V end lost 4 bases, the J end lost 4 bases, and 10 bases lay between the germline ends. CDR3: CASSGETAYGYTF. The DNA for the CDR3 is TGTGCCAGCAGTGGAGAGACAGCCTATGGCTACACCTTC.

V gene TRBV19 combines with J gene TRBJ2-7, with a tentative D call TRBD1 (6 bases). The CDR3 runs to 14 residues. V lost 1 base to trimming and J lost 4 bases, with 11 bases between them. CDR1 is LNHDA and CDR2 is SQIVND in the germline V gene (reference sequence). CDR3 sequence (DNA): TGTGCCAGTAGTATAGCAGGGGACGAGTACGAGCAGTACTTC. Encoded protein: CASSIAGDEYEQYF.

The chain recombines TRBV7-9 with TRBJ2-7; D is unclear. The CDR3 loop spans 13 amino acids. Trimming took off 1 base at V and 0 bases at J, with 4 bases between the two ends. Germline V gene lookup returns CDR1 SEHNR and CDR2 FQNEAQ (reference sequence). DNA for the CDR3: TGTGCCAGCAGCTTAGATGGCTCCTACGAGCAGTACTTC. It translates to CASSLDGSYEQYF. Supplemented by reference TRBV7-9 and TRBJ2-7, the full variable domain reads DTGVSQNPRHKITKRGQNVTFRCDPISEHNRLYWYRQTLGQGPEFLTYFQNEAQLEKSRLLSDRFSAERPKGSFSTLEIQRTEQGDSAMYLCASSLDGSYEQYFGPGTRLTVT.

V is TRBV11-2 and J is TRBJ2-3; D not certain. The CDR3 runs 14 residues. Germline values: CDR1 SGHAT, CDR2 FQNNGV. V was trimmed by 5 bases and J by 0 bases, leaving 9 bases between them. CDR3 DNA: TGTGCCAGCAGCCCAACATTGAGCACAGATACGCAGTATTTT. It encodes CASSPTLSTDTQYF.

This rearrangement joins TRBV7-9 to TRBJ2-7, with 8 nucleotides matching TRBD1. V was pared by 5 bases and J by 3 bases, with 9 bases of the junction left unmatched. CDR1 and CDR2 (germline): SEHNR, FQNEAQ (reference sequence). This CDR3 is 15 amino acids long. The DNA for the CDR3 is TGTGCCAGCAGCACCTACAGGGGGAGAGGCTACGAGCAGTACTTC. This translates into CASSTYRGRGYEQYF.

This chain uses TRBV19 with TRBJ2-7, with D perhaps assigned TRBD1 or TRBD2 (5 bases each). Germline CDR1 reads LNHDA; CDR2 reads SQIVND (reference sequence). The CDR3 spans 15 residues. V lost 6 bases to trimming and J lost 1 base, with 16 bases between them. This chain's CDR3 is CASRASGTLSYEQYF. DNA of the CDR3: TGTGCCAGTAGAGCCTCCGGGACGCTTTCCTACGAGCAGTACTTC.

The chain is built from TRBV19 and TRBJ2-7; D is undetermined. The CDR3 consists of 11 residues. V gave up 6 bases and J gave up 3 bases, with 6 bases separating them. Germline CDR1 and CDR2: LNHDA and SQIVND (reference sequence). This chain's CDR3 is CASRGGYEQYF. The CDR3 coding sequence is TGTGCCAGTAGAGGTGGCTACGAGCAGTACTTC.